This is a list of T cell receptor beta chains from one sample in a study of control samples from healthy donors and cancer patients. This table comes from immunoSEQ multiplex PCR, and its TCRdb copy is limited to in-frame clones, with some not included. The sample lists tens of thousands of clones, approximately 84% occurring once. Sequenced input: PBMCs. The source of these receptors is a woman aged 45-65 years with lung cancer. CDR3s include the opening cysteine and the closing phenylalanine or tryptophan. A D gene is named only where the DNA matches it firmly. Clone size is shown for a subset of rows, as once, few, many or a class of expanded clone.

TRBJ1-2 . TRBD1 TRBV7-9 CASSYEGGQGGYGYTF TGTGCCAGCAGCTACGAAGGGGGACAGGGAGGCTATGGCTACACCTTC
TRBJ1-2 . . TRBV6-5 CAFSRDTNYGYTF TGTGCTTTTTCCCGGGACACCAACTATGGCTACACCTTC
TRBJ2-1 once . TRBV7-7 CASSPHLGGADNEQFF TGTGCCAGCAGCCCACATTTGGGGGGCGCGGACAATGAGCAGTTCTTC
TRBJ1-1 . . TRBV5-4 CASSLPDTEAFF TGTGCCAGCAGCCTCCCCGACACTGAAGCTTTCTTT
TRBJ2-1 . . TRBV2 CASTQRRQGKYYNEQFF TGTGCCAGCACCCAAAGGCGGCAGGGAAAATACTACAATGAGCAGTTCTTC
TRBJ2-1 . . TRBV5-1 CASTLISSQEQFF TGCGCCAGCACCCTTATCTCCTCTCAAGAGCAGTTCTTC
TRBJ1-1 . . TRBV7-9 CASSQVGKAEAFF TGTGCCAGCAGCCAAGTGGGGAAGGCTGAAGCTTTCTTT
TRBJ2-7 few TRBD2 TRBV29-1 CSVSEGSGGAYEQYF TGCAGCGTTTCTGAAGGTAGCGGGGGAGCCTACGAGCAGTACTTC
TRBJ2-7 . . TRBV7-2 CASSLTPSSHEQYF TGTGCCAGCAGCCTGACGCCCTCCAGCCACGAGCAGTACTTC
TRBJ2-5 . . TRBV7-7 CASSSTRGRNQETQYF TGTGCCAGCAGCTCTACCAGGGGCAGGAACCAAGAGACCCAGTACTTC
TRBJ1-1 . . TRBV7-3 CASSLDSAKNTEAFF TGTGCCAGCAGCCTCGACAGCGCCAAGAACACTGAAGCTTTCTTT
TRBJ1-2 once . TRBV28 CVSRTATAYGYTF TGTGTCAGCAGGACAGCTACGGCGTATGGCTACACCTTC
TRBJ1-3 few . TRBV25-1 CASSGGQSPPGNTIYF TGTGCCAGCAGTGGTGGACAGTCCCCACCTGGAAACACCATATATTTT